This T cell receptor beta chain was observed in a study of T cell responses to AZD1222 COVID-19 vaccine. Study conclusions and caveats: The CD4 TCRs associated with vaccination extended across spike and predominated at 160-218 and 743-854.

Method: immunoSEQ multiplex PCR; TCRdb's copy keeps in-frame clones and lacks some. The table records about 140,000 clones, roughly nine tenths of them present only once. The V gene's germline CDR1 is MDHEN and CDR2 SYDVKM. V lost 3 bases and J lost 0, with 8 bases in between. The CDR3 has 14 amino acids. As concerns this clone: Its antigen is as yet unknown.

The receptor's source is an adult who received the AZD1222 COVID-19 vaccine. Sequenced material: peripheral blood, taken 28 days after the second AZD1222 dose. The chain joins TRBV28 to TRBJ1-2; D call uncertain. For the CDR3, the DNA is TGTGCCAGCAGTTTCAGAGTGGCTAACTATGGCTACACCTTC. Its translation: CASSFRVANYGYTF.